This TCR beta chain was captured in a study of T cell repertoires in cytomegalovirus infection. The wider study: The public TCR beta signatures pointed to both CMV infection and matching HLA type.

CDR3 size: 15 residues. The germline CDR1 and CDR2 sequences are SGHTA and FQGNSA. To note about this clonotype: The junction and the germline gene differ at one end; a read error may be behind it.

Each CDR3 protein is one row after TCRdb ran MiXCR on the reads. The table lists fewer than 550,000 distinct CDR3 sequences, approximately 31% of them singletons. Sequenced sample: PBMCs. This sequence was found in a human donor in good health (CMV status not recorded). Some clones in this sample may be carry-over from other donors' samples. V and J are TRBV7-2 and TRBJ2-3, with D possibly TRBD1 on 6 matching bases. As DNA, the CDR3 is TGTGCCAGCACCTTGGGGACAATTCTCACAGATACGACGTCTTTT. The encoded protein is CASTLGTILTDTTSF.